A selection of T cell receptor beta chains follows, all from one sample in a study of T cell repertoires in cytomegalovirus infection. In TCRdb, the reads were re-called with MiXCR into one record per CDR3 protein. The sample shows some 300,000 distinct CDR3 sequences, around 10% of them seen only once. The specimen was PBMCs. The receptors stem from a human donor in good health (CMV status not recorded). Some clones in this sample may be carry-over from other donors' samples. Both conserved end residues are part of each CDR3. Fields, in order: D gene, J gene, clone size, CDR3 length, V gene, CDR3 DNA, CDR3 protein. The D gene is left open where the match is weak. Size values are once, few and many counts, or a class for expanded clones, and some rows have none.

.,TRBJ2-3,many,13,TRBV6-1,TGTGCCAGCAAGGGCAGAAGCACAGATACGCAGTATTTT,CASKGRSTDTQYF
TRBD2,TRBJ2-5,many,14,TRBV7-2,TGTGCCAGCAGCTTTAGCGGGGGAGAGGAGACCCAGTACTTC,CASSFSGGEETQYF
TRBD2,TRBJ2-3,many,13,TRBV7-2,TGTGCCAGCGGGCTAGCGGGCACAGATACGCAGTATTTT,CASGLAGTDTQYF
.,TRBJ2-1,many,15,TRBV7-8,TGTGCCAGCAGCTCTCTCCTAACCGGGAACAATGAGCAGTTCTTC,CASSSLLTGNNEQFF
TRBD1,TRBJ2-1,.,15,TRBV6-2/TRBV6-3,TGTGCCAGCAAATACACAGGGGGCCCCTACAATGAGCAGTTCTTC,CASKYTGGPYNEQFF
TRBD1,TRBJ2-7,.,14,TRBV20-1,TGCAGTGCTTCCGGGGGGACAGGGGGCGACGAGCAGTACTTC,CSASGGTGGDEQYF
.,TRBJ1-6,many,15,TRBV9,TGTGCCAGCAGCGTACTCAGGGGTTCTAATTCACCCCTCCACTTT,CASSVLRGSNSPLHF
.,TRBJ1-1,many,14,TRBV12-3/TRBV12-4,TGTGCCAGCAGTCAATCCGAGGGACCGACTGAAGCTTTCTTT,CASSQSEGPTEAFF
.,TRBJ1-5,many,11,TRBV28,TGTGCCAGCAGTTTGGATCTTGGGCAGCATTTT,CASSLDLGQHF
TRBD1,TRBJ2-7,many,14,TRBV3-1,TGTGCCAGCAGCAACCGGGACAGGGACCACGAGCAGTACTTC,CASSNRDRDHEQYF
.,TRBJ2-5,.,14,TRBV20-1,TGCAGTGCCAGAGGGACGGGGTGGAGTGAGACCCAGTACTTC,CSARGTGWSETQYF
.,TRBJ1-2,once,16,TRBV28,TGTGCCAGCAGTTTACCCCCCGGTGCGGGGGCACGTGGCTACACCTTC,CASSLPPGAGARGYTF
TRBD1,TRBJ1-5,few,15,TRBV28,TGTGCCAGCAGTCGCGGACAGGGCAGGCATCAGCCCCAGCATTTT,CASSRGQGRHQPQHF
.,TRBJ2-6,many,13,TRBV12-3/TRBV12-4,TGTGCCACCGGAGACTCTGGGGCCAACGTCCTGACTTTC,CATGDSGANVLTF
.,TRBJ1-3,many,15,TRBV4-1,TGCGCCAGCAGTAGACAGGTTGGTTCTGGAAACACCATATATTTT,CASSRQVGSGNTIYF
TRBD2,TRBJ2-1,.,16,TRBV3-1,TGTGCCAGCAGCCCACTTCGGGGGGGCCTAACCAATGAGCAGTTCTTC,CASSPLRGGLTNEQFF
.,TRBJ1-6,many,14,TRBV10-3,TGTGCCATCAGTGAGGAGAAGGGGAATTCACCCCTCCACTTT,CAISEEKGNSPLHF
.,TRBJ2-7,many,16,TRBV6-5,TGTGCCAGCAGTTATCCCCCGGGACCCCGGGGGAACGAGCAGTACTTC,CASSYPPGPRGNEQYF
.,TRBJ2-1,.,13,TRBV29-1,TGCAGCGTTGATCGGGGTGGGGCTAATGAGCAGTTCTTC,CSVDRGGANEQFF
TRBD1,TRBJ2-3,many,14,TRBV20-1,TGCAGTGCGGAGGACAGGGTGGGAGTAGATACGCAGTATTTT,CSAEDRVGVDTQYF
.,TRBJ2-6,many,12,TRBV29-1,TGCAGCGTTGACTCTGGGGCCAACGTCCTGACTTTC,CSVDSGANVLTF
TRBD1,TRBJ2-1,many,15,TRBV10-3,TGTGCCATCAGTGAAAAGGACAGGGGAGTCCATGAGCAGTTCTTC,CAISEKDRGVHEQFF
TRBD1,TRBJ1-1,.,15,TRBV5-6,TGTGCCAGCAGCCCCCGTCCCGGGACAGGGTTTAAAGCTTTCTTT,CASSPRPGTGFKAFF
.,TRBJ1-1,many,13,TRBV12-3/TRBV12-4,TGTGCCAGCAGCCCCAGACGGAACACTGAAGCTTTCTTT,CASSPRRNTEAFF
TRBD2,TRBJ2-1,many,13,TRBV27,TGTGCCAGCACCCTGCGGGGGGGCAATGAGCAGTTCTTC,CASTLRGGNEQFF
TRBD1,TRBJ2-7,many,15,TRBV7-9,TGTGCCAGCAGCTACCGGGACAGGGAGACCTACGAGCAGTACTTC,CASSYRDRETYEQYF
TRBD2,TRBJ2-7,few,15,TRBV7-2,TGTGCCAGCAGCTTAGCGCGGCGGGGGATGGGCGAGCAGTACTTC,CASSLARRGMGEQYF
TRBD1,TRBJ1-5,many,16,TRBV7-2,TGTGCCAGCAGTCCCGGACAGGGTGTGAGCAATCAGCCCCAGCATTTT,CASSPGQGVSNQPQHF
.,TRBJ1-2,many,10,TRBV6-2/TRBV6-3,TGTGCCACCAGTAACTATGGCTACACCTTC,CATSNYGYTF
TRBD1,TRBJ1-3,few,16,TRBV12-3/TRBV12-4,TGTGCCAGCAGTTTACAGGGGGTCGGGTCTGGAAACACCATATATTTT,CASSLQGVGSGNTIYF
TRBD1,TRBJ2-5,few,15,TRBV28,TGTGCCAGCAGTCCCCAAACAGGGGGCCAAGAGACCCAGTACTTC,CASSPQTGGQETQYF
.,TRBJ1-4,few,14,TRBV20-1,TGCAGTGCGCGGTTCATTACAACTAATGAAAAACTGTTTTTT,CSARFITTNEKLFF
.,TRBJ2-1,few,16,TRBV14,TGTGCCAGCAGCCAAAGGGCAGGGCACGGGTTCAATGAGCAGTTCTTC,CASSQRAGHGFNEQFF
TRBD1,TRBJ2-3,few,15,TRBV28,TGTGCCAGCACCCTGACAGGGGGCGCGTGGGATACGCAGTATTTT,CASTLTGGAWDTQYF
.,TRBJ2-1,few,16,TRBV29-1,TGCAGCGTTGGACCTAAAGACAGGTTGTCCTACAATGAGCAGTTCTTC,CSVGPKDRLSYNEQFF
.,TRBJ2-5,.,12,TRBV10-3,TGTGCCATCTGGGACCCCCAAGAGACCCAGTACTTC,CAIWDPQETQYF
TRBD2,TRBJ2-2,many,14,TRBV28,TGTGCCAGCAGACCAGCGGGGATGGGCGGGGAGCTGTTTTTT,CASRPAGMGGELFF
.,TRBJ2-6,many,13,TRBV27,TGTGCCAGCACCCCAGCCGGGGCCAACGTCCTGACTTTC,CASTPAGANVLTF
.,TRBJ1-1,few,12,TRBV20-1,TGCAGTGCTAGATTGACGAACACTGAAGCTTTCTTT,CSARLTNTEAFF
TRBD1,TRBJ1-2,many,13,TRBV12-3/TRBV12-4,TGTGCCAGTTTAAGACAGGGAGCTATCGGCTACACCTTC,CASLRQGAIGYTF
.,TRBJ1-2,few,15,TRBV25-1,TGTGCCAGCAGTGCCCGACAGGTGACGATCTATGGCTACACCTTC,CASSARQVTIYGYTF
.,TRBJ1-5,few,13,TRBV20-1,TGCAGTGCGGGGGTCCCGGGCAGTCAGCCCCAGCATTTT,CSAGVPGSQPQHF
.,TRBJ2-6,many,14,TRBV6-1,TGTGCCAGCAGTGCAACATCTGGGGCCAACGTCCTGACTTTC,CASSATSGANVLTF
.,TRBJ2-1,few,15,TRBV25-1,TGTGCCAGCAGTTCGCCGGGGGCCCCAGGATTTGAGCAGTTCTTC,CASSSPGAPGFEQFF
TRBD1,TRBJ2-1,.,15,TRBV3-1,TGTGCCAGCAGCACCCGGGACAGGGGGCCCGATGAGCAGTTCTTC,CASSTRDRGPDEQFF
.,TRBJ1-1,.,12,TRBV2,TGTGCCAGCAATGCGGGAAACACTGAAGCTTTCTTT,CASNAGNTEAFF
.,TRBJ1-2,few,12,TRBV20-1,TGCAGTGCGCGGGGGGGGTTCCATGGCTACACCTTC,CSARGGFHGYTF
.,TRBJ2-2,.,13,TRBV19,TGTGCCAGTAGTATTAATTACGCCGGGGAGCTGTTTTTT,CASSINYAGELFF
TRBD1,TRBJ2-1,many,12,TRBV5-1,TGCGCCAGCAGCTTGGTGGGACAGGAGCAGTTCTTC,CASSLVGQEQFF
.,TRBJ1-3,many,16,TRBV15,TGTGCCACCAGCAGAGAGGTGCAGGCCCCGGGAAACACCATATATTTT,CATSREVQAPGNTIYF
.,TRBJ1-3,.,12,TRBV29-1,TGCAGCGTTCGGACAGAAGGAAACACCATATATTTT,CSVRTEGNTIYF
.,TRBJ2-1,many,14,TRBV19,TGTGCCAGTAGTATAGTGCCGGGGATGGGGGAGCAGTTCTTC,CASSIVPGMGEQFF
.,TRBJ1-1,many,14,TRBV7-2,TGTGCCAGCAGCTTGGGCCCCGGAAGTACTGAAGCTTTCTTT,CASSLGPGSTEAFF
TRBD2,TRBJ2-1,.,17,TRBV5-6,TGTGCCAGCAGCCCGGGAGCGGGGGGCCCTTACTACAATGAGCAGTTCTTC,CASSPGAGGPYYNEQFF
.,TRBJ2-5,.,17,TRBV3-1,TGTGCCAGCAGCCAAGTATCCAGGGTGAGTAATAGAGAGACCCAGTACTTC,CASSQVSRVSNRETQYF
.,TRBJ2-5,many,15,TRBV7-2,TGTGCCAGCAGCCCCGTAGGTGGTACTCAAGAGACCCAGTACTTC,CASSPVGGTQETQYF
TRBD1,TRBJ2-2,few,16,TRBV2,TGTGCCAGCCAAAGGGGGGCAGGGGGCTACGCCGGGGAGCTGTTTTTT,CASQRGAGGYAGELFF